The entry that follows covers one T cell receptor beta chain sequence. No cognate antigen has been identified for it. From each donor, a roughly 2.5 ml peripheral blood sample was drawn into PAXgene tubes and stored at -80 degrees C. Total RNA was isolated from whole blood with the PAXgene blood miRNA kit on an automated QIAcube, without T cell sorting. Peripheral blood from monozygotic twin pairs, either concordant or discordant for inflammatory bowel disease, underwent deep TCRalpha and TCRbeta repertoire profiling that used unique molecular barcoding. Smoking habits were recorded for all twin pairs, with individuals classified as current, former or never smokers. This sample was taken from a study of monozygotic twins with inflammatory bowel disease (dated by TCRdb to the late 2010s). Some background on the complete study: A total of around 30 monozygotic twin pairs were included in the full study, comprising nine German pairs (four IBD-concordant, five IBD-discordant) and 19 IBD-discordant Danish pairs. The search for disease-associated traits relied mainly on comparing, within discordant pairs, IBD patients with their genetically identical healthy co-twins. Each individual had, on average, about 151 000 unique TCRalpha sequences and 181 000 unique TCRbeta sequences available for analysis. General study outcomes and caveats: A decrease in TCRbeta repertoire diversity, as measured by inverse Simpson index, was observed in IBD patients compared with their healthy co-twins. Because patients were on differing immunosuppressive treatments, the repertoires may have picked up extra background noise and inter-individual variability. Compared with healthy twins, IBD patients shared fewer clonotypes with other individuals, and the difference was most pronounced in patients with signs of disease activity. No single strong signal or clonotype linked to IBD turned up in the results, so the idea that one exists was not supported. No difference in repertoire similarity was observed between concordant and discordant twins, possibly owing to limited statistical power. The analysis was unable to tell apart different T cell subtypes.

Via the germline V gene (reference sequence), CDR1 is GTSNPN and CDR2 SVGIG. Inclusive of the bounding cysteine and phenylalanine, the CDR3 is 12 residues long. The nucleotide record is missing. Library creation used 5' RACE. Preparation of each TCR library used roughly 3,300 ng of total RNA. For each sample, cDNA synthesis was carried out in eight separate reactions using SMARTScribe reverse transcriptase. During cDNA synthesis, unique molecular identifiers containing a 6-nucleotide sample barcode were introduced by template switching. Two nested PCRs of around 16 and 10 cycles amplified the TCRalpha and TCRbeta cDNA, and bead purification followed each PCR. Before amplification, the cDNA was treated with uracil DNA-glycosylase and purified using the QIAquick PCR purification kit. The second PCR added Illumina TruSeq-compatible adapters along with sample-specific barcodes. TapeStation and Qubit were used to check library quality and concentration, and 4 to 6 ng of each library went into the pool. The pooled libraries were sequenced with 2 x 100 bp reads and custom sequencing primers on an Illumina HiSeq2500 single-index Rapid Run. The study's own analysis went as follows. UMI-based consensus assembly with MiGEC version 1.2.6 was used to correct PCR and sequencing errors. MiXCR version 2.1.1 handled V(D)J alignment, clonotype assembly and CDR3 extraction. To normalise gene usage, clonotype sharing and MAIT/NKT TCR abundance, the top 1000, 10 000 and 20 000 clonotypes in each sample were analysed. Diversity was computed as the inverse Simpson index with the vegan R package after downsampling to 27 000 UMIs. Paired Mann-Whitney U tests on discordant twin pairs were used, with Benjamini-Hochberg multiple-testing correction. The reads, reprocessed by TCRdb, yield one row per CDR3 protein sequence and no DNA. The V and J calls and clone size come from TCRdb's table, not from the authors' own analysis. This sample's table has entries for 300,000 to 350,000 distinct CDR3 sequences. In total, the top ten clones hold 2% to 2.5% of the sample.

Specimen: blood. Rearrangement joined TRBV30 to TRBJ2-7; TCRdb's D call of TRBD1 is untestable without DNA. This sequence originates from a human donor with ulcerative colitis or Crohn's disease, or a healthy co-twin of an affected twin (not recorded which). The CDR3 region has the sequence CAWTNPGQEQYF.